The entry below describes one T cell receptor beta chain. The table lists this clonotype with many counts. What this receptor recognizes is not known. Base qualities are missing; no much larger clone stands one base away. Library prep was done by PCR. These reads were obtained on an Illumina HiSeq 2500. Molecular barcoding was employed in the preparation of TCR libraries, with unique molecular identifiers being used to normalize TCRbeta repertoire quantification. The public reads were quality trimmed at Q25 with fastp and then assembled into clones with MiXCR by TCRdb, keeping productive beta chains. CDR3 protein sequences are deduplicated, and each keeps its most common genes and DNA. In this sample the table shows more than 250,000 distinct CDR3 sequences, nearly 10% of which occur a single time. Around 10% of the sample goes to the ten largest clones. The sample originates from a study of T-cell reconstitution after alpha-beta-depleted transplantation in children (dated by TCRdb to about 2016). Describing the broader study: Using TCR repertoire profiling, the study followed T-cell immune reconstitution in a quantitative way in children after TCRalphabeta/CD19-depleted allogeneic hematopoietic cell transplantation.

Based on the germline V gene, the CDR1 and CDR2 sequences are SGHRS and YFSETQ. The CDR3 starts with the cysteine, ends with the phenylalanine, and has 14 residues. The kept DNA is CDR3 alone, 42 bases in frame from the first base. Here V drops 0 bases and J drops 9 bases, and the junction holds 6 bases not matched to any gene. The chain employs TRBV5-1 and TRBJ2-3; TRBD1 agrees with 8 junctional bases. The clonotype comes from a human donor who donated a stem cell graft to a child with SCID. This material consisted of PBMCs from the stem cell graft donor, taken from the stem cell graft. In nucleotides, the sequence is TGCGCCAGCAGCTTGGCCACGCGGACAGGGACGCAGTATTTT. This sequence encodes CASSLATRTGTQYF. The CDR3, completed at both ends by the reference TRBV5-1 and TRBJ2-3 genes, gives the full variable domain KAGVTQTPRYLIKTRGQQVTLSCSPISGHRSVSWYQQTPGQGLQFLFEYFSETQRNKGNFPGRFSGRQFSNSRSEMNVSTLELGDSALYLCASSLATRTGTQYFGPGTRLTVL.